The present entry profiles one T cell receptor (beta chain) with its context. J lost 10 bases, V lost 4 bases, and 8 bases had no gene match. CDR1 is SGHRS and CDR2 is YFSETQ in the germline V gene. The CDR3 is made up of 14 amino acids. This record comes from a study of CD4+ T cells in melanoma. Repertoires were generated with immunoSEQ multiplex PCR, while TCRdb's copy carries only in-frame clones and drops some. Of around 130,000 clones in the sample, nearly 95% were seen once. The sequence derives from a human donor with melanoma. The chain has TRBV5-1 and TRBJ1-6, with 7 positions matching TRBD1. The CDR3 sequence: CASSLGTVESPLHF. The CDR3 DNA reads as TGCGCCAGCAGCCTAGGGACAGTCGAATCACCCCTCCACTTT.